These 20 T cell receptor beta chains originate from one sample sequenced in a study of blood T cell repertoires in COVID-19. Libraries were prepared by immunoSEQ multiplex PCR; TCRdb keeps only in-frame clonotypes and omits some of them. The table shows more than 25,000 clones, with about 79% occurring only once. What was sequenced was peripheral blood. Source of these receptors: a human donor in a cohort sampled during active COVID-19.

The chain couples TRBV12-3 or TRBV12-4 to TRBJ1-5, with D possibly being TRBD1 (5 bases). V lost 3 bases and J 6 bases, leaving 9 bases between the germline ends. CDR3 size: 13 residues. This CDR3 is CASSFGGGQPQHF. In DNA, the CDR3 is TGTGCCAGCAGTTTCGGGGGGGGTCAGCCCCAGCATTTT.

The V call is TRBV12-3 or TRBV12-4, the J call TRBJ2-5; D is undetermined. This CDR3 has 13 amino acids. Trimming shortened V by 1 base and J by 5 bases, and 8 bases separated the two germline ends. The CDR3 sequence is CASSLGAFETQYF. The CDR3 bases are TGTGCCAGCAGTTTAGGGGCCTTTGAGACCCAGTACTTC.

CDR3 protein: CASSQGLTGNSPLHF. The CDR3, as DNA: TGCGCCAGCAGCCAAGGTCTAACAGGGAATTCACCCCTCCACTTT. The chain recombines TRBV4-1 with TRBJ1-6, with D perhaps matching TRBD1 (6 bases). The CDR3 extends over 15 amino acids. From germline, CDR1 is MGHRA and CDR2 YSYEKL. V shed 1 base and J shed 7 bases, with 11 bases lying between them.

The chain joins TRBV2 to TRBJ1-2, with TRBD1 identical over 9 bases. J gave up 8 bases and V 7 bases, and 8 bases lay outside the gene matches. Germline V lookup: CDR1 SNHLY, CDR2 FYNNEI. The CDR3 contains 13 residues. CDR3 in amino acids: CASKEQGAGGYTF. The DNA for the CDR3 is TGTGCCAGCAAGGAACAGGGGGCGGGCGGCTACACCTTC.

This chain connects TRBV5-4 to TRBJ2-4; D remains unclear. The CDR3 covers 16 residues. Germline assignment: CDR1 SGHNT and CDR2 YYREEE (reference sequence). V lost 1 base to trimming and J lost 0 bases, with 11 bases between them. The CDR3 is CASSLSGSVAKNIQYF. The CDR3 region has the DNA TGTGCCAGCAGCTTGTCCGGGTCCGTAGCCAAAAACATTCAGTACTTC.

V gene TRBV19 combines with J gene TRBJ2-7; a possible D gene is TRBD2 (6 bases). V was clipped by 7 bases and J by 3 bases, with 19 bases between them. There are 15 residues in the CDR3. Germline V gene sequence: CDR1 LNHDA, CDR2 SQIVND (reference sequence). The chain's CDR3 is CASTSGWDSGYEQYF. In DNA, the CDR3 is TGTGCCAGTACCTCTGGTTGGGATAGCGGCTACGAGCAGTACTTC.

This chain connects TRBV7-9 to TRBJ2-5; 7 bases are a match to TRBD1. Trimming took 8 bases from V and 1 from J; bases not matched to a gene: 4. CDR3 length: 13 residues. The germline gives CDR1 SEHNR, CDR2 FQNEAQ (reference sequence). Here the CDR3 reads CASLQGVQETQYF. The CDR3 nucleotides are TGTGCCAGCCTTCAGGGGGTCCAAGAGACCCAGTACTTC.

The rearrangement uses TRBV4-3 and TRBJ1-4; TRBD1 matches 8 bases. Germline values: CDR1 LGHNA, CDR2 YSLEER. V lost 4 bases and J lost 4; bases outside the gene matches: 8. The CDR3 sequence is 16 residues long. CDR3 in amino acids: CASSRSGGPSNEKLFF. In nucleotides, the CDR3 is TGCGCCAGCAGCCGTTCAGGGGGCCCTAGTAATGAAAAACTGTTTTTT.

The chain joins TRBV4-3 to TRBJ1-1, with TRBD1 matching over 7 bases. The CDR3 length is 15 residues. J was trimmed by 2 bases and V by 6 bases; bases with no gene match: 9. Per germline, CDR1 LGHNA and CDR2 YSLEER. CDR3 in amino acids: CASRTEGQLNTEAFF. The CDR3, as DNA: TGCGCCAGCAGAACAGAGGGACAGCTAAACACTGAAGCTTTCTTT.

The chain joins TRBV7-8 to TRBJ1-5; D call uncertain. CDR1 is SGHVS and CDR2 is FQNEAQ in the germline V gene. The CDR3 is 15 amino acids. The V gene lost 1 base and the J gene lost 3 bases, with 10 bases spanning the gap. CDR3 sequence (DNA): TGTGCCAGCAGCTTAGGGCGGCGACCCAATCAGCCCCAGCATTTT. It yields the protein CASSLGRRPNQPQHF.

This clone was counted between two and nine times. This chain links TRBV11-3 with TRBJ1-1; D gene unclear. Germline V lookup: CDR1 SGHNT, CDR2 YENEEA. Trimming took 0 bases from V and 1 from J, leaving 3 bases between them. The CDR3 contains 13 residues. The CDR3 nucleotides are TGTGCCAGCAGCTTAGATCGGAACACTGAAGCTTTCTTT. Translating it yields CASSLDRNTEAFF.

The chain employs TRBV4-3 and TRBJ2-2, with D perhaps TRBD1 (6 bases). This CDR3 has 16 amino acids. Trimming removed 3 bases at V and 1 base at J, with 12 bases between. The germline CDR1 and CDR2 sequences are LGHNA and YSLEER. The CDR3 reads CASSQDTGWNTGELFF. The CDR3 bases are TGCGCCAGCAGCCAGGACACAGGGTGGAACACCGGGGAGCTGTTTTTT.

This clone appeared once. This CDR3 is CASSAGLGRGAGETQYF. The CDR3 coding sequence is TGTGCCAGCAGCGCCGGACTCGGGCGGGGGGCCGGAGAGACCCAGTACTTC. The chain couples TRBV7-6 to TRBJ2-5; 8 bases are shared with TRBD2. With 5 bases clipped from V and 4 bases from J, the junction kept 15 bases outside the gene matches. This CDR3 region has 17 residues. Germline CDR1 and CDR2: SGHVS and FNYEAQ. Looking up the rest from reference TRBV7-6 and TRBJ2-5 gives the full variable domain: GAGVSQSPRYKVTKRGQDVALRCDPISGHVSLYWYRQALGQGPEFLTYFNYEAQQDKSGLPNDRFSAERPEGSISTLTIQRTEQRDSAMYRCASSAGLGRGAGETQYFGPGTRLLVL.

The rearrangement links TRBV7-2 to TRBJ2-5, with 12 nucleotides matching TRBD2. The V gene's germline CDR1 is SGHTA and CDR2 FQGNSA. Unmatched junction bases numbered 4, after V lost 5 bases and J lost 3 bases. There are 15 residues in the CDR3. The CDR3 bases are TGTGCCAGCAGCGCGACTAGCGGGGGAGAAGAGACCCAGTACTTC. It yields the protein CASSATSGGEETQYF.

This clone has only one observation. This chain links TRBV19 with TRBJ2-7; 8 bases are shared with TRBD1. The CDR3 is made up of 16 amino acids. V shed 4 bases and J 5 bases; nucleotides not matched to a gene: 13. The germline CDR1 and CDR2 sequences are LNHDA and SQIVND (reference sequence). The CDR3: CASSTRRTGSLDEQYF. The CDR3 bases are TGTGCCAGTAGTACCCGACGGACAGGGTCTTTGGACGAGCAGTACTTC.

The chain joins TRBV4-2 to TRBJ2-7; tentative D call: TRBD1 (5 bases). This CDR3 is 15 amino acids long. Trimming took off 1 base at V and 3 bases at J, with 13 bases between the two ends. Germline CDR1 reads LGHNA; CDR2 reads YNFKEQ. In DNA form, the CDR3 reads TGTGCCAGCAGCCAAGCGCAGGGTAGAGGCTACGAGCAGTACTTC. Encoded protein: CASSQAQGRGYEQYF.

The V and J genes are TRBV11-3 and TRBJ2-3, with 8 positions matching TRBD2. This CDR3 has 15 residues. Germline-derived CDR1 and CDR2 are SGHNT and YENEEA. Germline trimming cut 9 bases from V and 0 bases from J; bases unmatched to any gene: 8. The CDR3 region is CASAGGPLSTDTQYF. The DNA of the CDR3 is TGTGCCAGTGCGGGGGGTCCACTTAGCACAGATACGCAGTATTTT.

The chain couples TRBV4-3 to TRBJ2-7; D might be TRBD2 (7 bases). CDR3 length: 16 residues. Trimming took 1 base from V and 4 from J, leaving 17 bases between them. Looked up from germline, CDR1 is LGHNA and CDR2 is YSLEER. CDR3 region: CASSQAVRGAVYEQYF. In DNA form, the CDR3 reads TGCGCCAGCAGCCAAGCTGTCCGGGGGGCGGTGTACGAGCAGTACTTC.

This clone was counted between two and nine times. The J gene is TRBJ2-1, the V gene TRBV20-1, with TRBD2 matching 12 bases. The CDR3 has 15 residues. The V and J ends lost 4 bases and 5 bases, in that order; junction bases with no gene match: 6. CDR1 and CDR2 from the germline V gene are DFQATT and SNEGSKA (reference sequence). The chain's CDR3 is CSATELAGGNNEQFF. CDR3 bases: TGCAGTGCTACTGAACTAGCGGGGGGAAACAATGAGCAGTTCTTC.

The CDR3 nucleotides read TGTGCCAGCAGCCCCGGGGACACCTACACCGGGGAGCTGTTTTTT. Translating gives CASSPGDTYTGELFF. This chain links TRBV7-2 with TRBJ2-2; D might be TRBD1 (6 bases). Trimming pared 5 bases from V and 3 bases from J, leaving 13 bases between. Germline CDR1 reads SGHTA; CDR2 reads FQGNSA. CDR3 length: 15 residues. Looking up the rest from reference TRBV7-2 and TRBJ2-2 gives the full variable domain: GAGVSQSPSNKVTEKGKDVELRCDPISGHTALYWYRQSLGQGLEFLIYFQGNSAPDKSGLPSDRFSAERTGGSVSTLTIQRTQQEDSAVYLCASSPGDTYTGELFFGEGSRLTVL.